The rows below give T cell receptor beta chains drawn from one sample of a study of vaccination effects on CD4 cells after COVID-19. Antigens for these TCRs are unknown. Using immunoSEQ multiplex PCR, the repertoire was profiled, and TCRdb retains in-frame clones only, with some absent. The sample holds over 45,000 clones; approximately 65% are singletons and the top ten take roughly 5%. The specimen was CD4+ T cells from PBMCs cultured without peptide, collected before COVID-19 vaccination. The receptors were sampled from a human donor who received a COVID-19 vaccine. Each CDR3 is given with its conserved first and last residue. D genes are given only for firm matches. Clone size is shown for a subset of rows, as once, few, many or a class of expanded clone.

cdr3_nt	cdr3_aa	cdr3_length	clone_size	d_call	v_call	j_call
TGTGCCAGCAGCTCTAACTATGGCTACACCTTC	CASSSNYGYTF	11	once	NA	TRBV7-2	TRBJ1-2
TGTGCCAGCAGCTTAACGCCGGAGGGGGCAGCTTTCTTT	CASSLTPEGAAFF	13	few	TRBD1	TRBV7-3	TRBJ1-1
TGTGCCACCAGCGACCGGACGCGAGGAACTGAAGCTTTCTTT	CATSDRTRGTEAFF	14	NA	NA	TRBV15	TRBJ1-1
TGTGCCAGCAGTTTATCAGGGTACAATCAGCCCCAGCATTTT	CASSLSGYNQPQHF	14	few	NA	TRBV28	TRBJ1-5
TGTGCCAGCAGCCAACTCCTAAAGGGGCTAGCGAGCACAGATACGCAGTATTTT	CASSQLLKGLASTDTQYF	18	NA	NA	TRBV3-1/TRBV3-2	TRBJ2-3
TGTGCCAGCAGCCCATCGGGGGTGAGAGGAAACACCATATATTTT	CASSPSGVRGNTIYF	15	once	NA	TRBV27	TRBJ1-3
TGTGCCAGCAGCGTAGCACGGGGCGAGCAGTACTTC	CASSVARGEQYF	12	few	NA	TRBV9	TRBJ2-7
TGCGCCAGCAGCTTGGACCCAAACTATGGCTACACCTTC	CASSLDPNYGYTF	13	few	NA	TRBV5-1	TRBJ1-2
TGTGCCAGCAGCTTCACGACGGGAACTGAAGCTTTCTTT	CASSFTTGTEAFF	13	NA	NA	TRBV7-2	TRBJ1-1
TGTGCCAGCAGCTTAGTAACAGGGACCTACGAGCAGTACTTC	CASSLVTGTYEQYF	14	few	NA	TRBV7-2	TRBJ2-7
TGTGCCAGCAGCTTCAGGGGCATGAACACTGAAGCTTTCTTT	CASSFRGMNTEAFF	14	NA	NA	TRBV7-9	TRBJ1-1
TGTGCCAGTAGTGTCCAGGGGAGCACTGAAGCTTTCTTT	CASSVQGSTEAFF	13	NA	NA	TRBV19	TRBJ1-1
TGTGCCAGCAGTTACGGGCGGCTCAACGGGGAGCTGTTTTTT	CASSYGRLNGELFF	14	NA	NA	TRBV6-2/TRBV6-3	TRBJ2-2
TGTGCCAGCAGCCCCGGGACAGGGAGAGGCTACACCTTC	CASSPGTGRGYTF	13	NA	TRBD1	TRBV7-9	TRBJ1-2
TGTGCCAGCAGCCCCTGGCCGCTAGAAGGCGCCGGGGAGCTGTTTTTT	CASSPWPLEGAGELFF	16	NA	NA	TRBV5-4	TRBJ2-2
TGCGCCAGCAGCTTGAGGCCAGGGAGCTACTACGAGCAGTACTTC	CASSLRPGSYYEQYF	15	few	NA	TRBV5-1	TRBJ2-7
TGTGCCAGCAGCCCCCCCTACGGGCCCCAGCATTTT	CASSPPYGPQHF	12	NA	NA	TRBV3-1/TRBV3-2	TRBJ1-5
TGTGCCAGCAGCTTGGAGAGGGGGGCCCAAGAGACCCAGTACTTC	CASSLERGAQETQYF	15	NA	NA	TRBV5-4	TRBJ2-5
TGTGCCAGCTCACCAGGGGGCGCCGCCTATAATTCACCCCTCCACTTT	CASSPGGAAYNSPLHF	16	NA	NA	TRBV18	TRBJ1-6
TGTGCCAGCAGCCTAGGGGCAGGGAGAGAGAGTGGCTACACCTTC	CASSLGAGRESGYTF	15	once	NA	TRBV7-9	TRBJ1-2
TGTGCCAGCAGTTTATCATCGGGGGTAGCCACCGGGGAGCTGTTTTTT	CASSLSSGVATGELFF	16	NA	NA	TRBV28	TRBJ2-2
TGTGCCAGCAGGGGGACTAGCAAGGGGCAGTACTTC	CASRGTSKGQYF	12	NA	TRBD2	TRBV6-5	TRBJ2-7
TGTGCCAGTAGTTCCCCGGGCCCTTACGAGCAGTACTTC	CASSSPGPYEQYF	13	few	NA	TRBV19	TRBJ2-7
TGTGCCAGCAGTACACAGGGGAGGTGGGAGACCCAGTACTTC	CASSTQGRWETQYF	14	NA	NA	TRBV9	TRBJ2-5
TGTGCCAGCAGTGAAGGCGGCCCAGGGACCCAGTACTTC	CASSEGGPGTQYF	13	NA	NA	TRBV2	TRBJ2-5
TGTGCCAGCTCACCCTCGAACACTGAAGCTTTCTTT	CASSPSNTEAFF	12	NA	NA	TRBV18	TRBJ1-1
TGTGCCTGGAGGACAGGGAGCTCCTATAATTCACCCCTCCACTTT	CAWRTGSSYNSPLHF	15	once	TRBD1	TRBV30	TRBJ1-6
TGTGCCAGCAGGGGGACAGGGGGCCCGAATCAGCCCCAGCATTTT	CASRGTGGPNQPQHF	15	NA	TRBD1	TRBV6-5	TRBJ1-5
TGTGCCAGCAGCTTAGGACAGGGAGGGGACACTGAAGCTTTCTTT	CASSLGQGGDTEAFF	15	NA	TRBD1	TRBV7-2	TRBJ1-1
TGTGCCAGCAGCGCTACAGGGGGCGAGTATGGCTACACCTTC	CASSATGGEYGYTF	14	NA	TRBD1	TRBV5-6	TRBJ1-2
TGCGCCAGCAGCCCGGGAGGCAATCAGCCCCAGCATTTT	CASSPGGNQPQHF	13	NA	NA	TRBV5-1	TRBJ1-5
TGTGCCAGCAGCTCCGGGACAGGTTTGGGCTATGGCTACACCTTC	CASSSGTGLGYGYTF	15	NA	TRBD1	TRBV13	TRBJ1-2
TGTGCCAGCAGTTTAGGCCGGGGCCCCTCAGGGCAGCCCCAGCATTTT	CASSLGRGPSGQPQHF	16	few	NA	TRBV28	TRBJ1-5
TGTGCCAGCAGCCAAGATACCAGCTCCTACGAGCAGTACTTC	CASSQDTSSYEQYF	14	NA	NA	TRBV3-1/TRBV3-2	TRBJ2-7
TGTGCCACCAGTGATGCCGATGGGGGGGCGGGAGAGACCCAGTACTTC	CATSDADGGAGETQYF	16	once	NA	TRBV24-1	TRBJ2-5
TGTGCCAGCAGTATACCCCCTGGAGCATCGGGCAATCAGCCCCAGCATTTT	CASSIPPGASGNQPQHF	17	NA	NA	TRBV28	TRBJ1-5
TGTGCCAGCAGTAGAGGAGATACGCAGTATTTT	CASSRGDTQYF	11	few	NA	TRBV9	TRBJ2-3
TGTGCCAGCAGTGCATTATCCAGCTTAGACAGGGGGCGCGGAAATGAGCAGTTCTTC	CASSALSSLDRGRGNEQFF	19	NA	TRBD1	TRBV6-2/TRBV6-3	TRBJ2-1
TGCGCCAGCAGCTTGGTCGCCAGGGCACAAGAGACCCAGTACTTC	CASSLVARAQETQYF	15	NA	NA	TRBV5-1	TRBJ2-5
TGTGCCAGCAGGGCAGTGAACACTGAAGCTTTCTTT	CASRAVNTEAFF	12	NA	NA	TRBV6-6	TRBJ1-1
TGTGCCAGCAGCTTGGGGCGGCAAGAGACCCAGTACTTC	CASSLGRQETQYF	13	few	NA	TRBV7-8	TRBJ2-5
TGTGCCAGCAGCCAAGGACAGGGACAGCAAGAGACCCAGTACTTC	CASSQGQGQQETQYF	15	NA	TRBD1	TRBV13	TRBJ2-5
TGTGCCAGCAGCTTATCCCTCGTCAGCTATGGCTACACCTTC	CASSLSLVSYGYTF	14	few	NA	TRBV7-9	TRBJ1-2
TGTGCCAGCAGTTCAGGGGTAGGGTTGAGCAATCAGCCCCAGCATTTT	CASSSGVGLSNQPQHF	16	NA	NA	TRBV28	TRBJ1-5
TGTGCCAGCAGTGCCCAACAGGGTGGGAACACTGAAGCTTTCTTT	CASSAQQGGNTEAFF	15	NA	NA	TRBV2	TRBJ1-1
TGTGCCAGCAGTTACCCCCGGGGGAATCAGCCCCAGCATTTT	CASSYPRGNQPQHF	14	NA	NA	TRBV6-2/TRBV6-3	TRBJ1-5
TGTGCCAGCAGCTCTTTTCAGAGGGAAGGGAGGGGTCGCTACCGGAACACTGAAGCTTTCTTT	CASSSFQREGRGRYRNTEAFF	21	NA	NA	TRBV7-8	TRBJ1-1
TGTGCCAGTAGTACCAGGGGTTCACCCCTCCACTTT	CASSTRGSPLHF	12	few	NA	TRBV19	TRBJ1-6
TGTGCCAGCAGCTTAGGATCAAGAACGCAGTATTTT	CASSLGSRTQYF	12	NA	NA	TRBV7-2	TRBJ2-3
TGTGCCAGCAGCTTGACCGGGACAGGGGTCCCGTCCTTT	CASSLTGTGVPSF	13	NA	TRBD1	TRBV7-3	TRBJ1-1
TGTGCCAGCGTACCGGGACAGGGCTACGAGCAGTACTTC	CASVPGQGYEQYF	13	NA	TRBD1	TRBV18	TRBJ2-7
TGTGCCAGCAGCGAGGGAGGCACAGATACGCAGTATTTT	CASSEGGTDTQYF	13	NA	NA	TRBV6-4	TRBJ2-3
TGTGCCAGCAGTTACTCGAGACAGACCTATAATTCACCCCTCCACTTT	CASSYSRQTYNSPLHF	16	medium-sized	NA	TRBV6-5	TRBJ1-6